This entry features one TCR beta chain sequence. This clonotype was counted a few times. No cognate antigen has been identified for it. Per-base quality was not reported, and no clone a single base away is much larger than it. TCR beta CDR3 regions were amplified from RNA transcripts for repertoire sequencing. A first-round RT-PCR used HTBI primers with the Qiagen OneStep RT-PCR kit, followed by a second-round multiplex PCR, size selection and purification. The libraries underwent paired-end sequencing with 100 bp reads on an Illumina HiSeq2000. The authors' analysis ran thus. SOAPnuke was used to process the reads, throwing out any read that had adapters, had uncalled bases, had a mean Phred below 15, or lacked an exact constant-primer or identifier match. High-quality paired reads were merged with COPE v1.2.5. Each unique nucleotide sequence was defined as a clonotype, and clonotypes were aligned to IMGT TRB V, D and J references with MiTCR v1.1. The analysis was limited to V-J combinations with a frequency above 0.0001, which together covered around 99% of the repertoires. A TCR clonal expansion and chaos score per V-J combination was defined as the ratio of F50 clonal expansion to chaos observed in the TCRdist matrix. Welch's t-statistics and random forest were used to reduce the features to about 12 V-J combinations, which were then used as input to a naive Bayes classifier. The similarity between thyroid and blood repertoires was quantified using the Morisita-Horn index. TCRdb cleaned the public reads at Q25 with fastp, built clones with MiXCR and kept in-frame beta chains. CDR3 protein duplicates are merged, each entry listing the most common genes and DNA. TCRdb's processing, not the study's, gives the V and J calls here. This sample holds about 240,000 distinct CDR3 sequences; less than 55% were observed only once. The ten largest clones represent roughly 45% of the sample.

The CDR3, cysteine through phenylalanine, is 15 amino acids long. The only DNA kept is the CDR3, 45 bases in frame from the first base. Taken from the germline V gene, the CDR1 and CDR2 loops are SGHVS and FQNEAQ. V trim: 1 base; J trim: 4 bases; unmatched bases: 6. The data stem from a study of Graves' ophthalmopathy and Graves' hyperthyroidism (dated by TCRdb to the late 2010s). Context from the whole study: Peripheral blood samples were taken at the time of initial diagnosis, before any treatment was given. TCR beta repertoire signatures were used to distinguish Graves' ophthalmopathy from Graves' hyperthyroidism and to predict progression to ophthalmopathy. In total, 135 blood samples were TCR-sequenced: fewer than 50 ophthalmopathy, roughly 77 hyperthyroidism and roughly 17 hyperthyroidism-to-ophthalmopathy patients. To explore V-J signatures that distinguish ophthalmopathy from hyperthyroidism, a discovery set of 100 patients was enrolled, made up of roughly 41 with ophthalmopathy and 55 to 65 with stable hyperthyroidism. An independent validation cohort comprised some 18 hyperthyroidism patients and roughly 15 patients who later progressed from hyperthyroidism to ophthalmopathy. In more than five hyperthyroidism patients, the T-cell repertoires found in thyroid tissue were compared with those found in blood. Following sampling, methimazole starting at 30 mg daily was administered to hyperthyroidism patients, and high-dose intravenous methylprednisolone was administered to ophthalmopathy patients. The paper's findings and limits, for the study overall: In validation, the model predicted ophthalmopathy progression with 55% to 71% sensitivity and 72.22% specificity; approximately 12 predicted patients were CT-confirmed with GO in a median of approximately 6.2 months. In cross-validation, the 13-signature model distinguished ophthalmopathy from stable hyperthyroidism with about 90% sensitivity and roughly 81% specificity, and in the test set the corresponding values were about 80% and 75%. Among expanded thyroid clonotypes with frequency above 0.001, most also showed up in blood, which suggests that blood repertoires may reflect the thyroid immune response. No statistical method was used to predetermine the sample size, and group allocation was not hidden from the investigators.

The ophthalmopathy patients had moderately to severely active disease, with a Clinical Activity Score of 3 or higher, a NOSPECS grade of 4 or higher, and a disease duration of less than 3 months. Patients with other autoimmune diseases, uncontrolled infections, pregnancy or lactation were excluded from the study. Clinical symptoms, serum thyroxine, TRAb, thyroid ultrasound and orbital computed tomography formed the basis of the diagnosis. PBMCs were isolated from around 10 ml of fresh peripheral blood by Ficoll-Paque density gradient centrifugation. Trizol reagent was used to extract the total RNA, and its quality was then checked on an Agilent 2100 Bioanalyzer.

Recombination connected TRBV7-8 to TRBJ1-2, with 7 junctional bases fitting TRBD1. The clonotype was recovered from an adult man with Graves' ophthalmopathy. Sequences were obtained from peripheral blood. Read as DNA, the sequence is TGTGCCAGCAGCTTAGACCCACAGGGGACCTATGGCTACACCTTC. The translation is CASSLDPQGTYGYTF.